The 27 T cell receptor beta chains below were found in one sample sequenced in a study of cytomegalovirus exposure and HLA in healthy donors. Primers included in the PCR were 60 Vbeta and 13 Jbeta primers. Only in-frame clones appear in the TCRdb table, and some are missing; sequencing was by immunoSEQ multiplex PCR. The sample includes around 200,000 clones, roughly 80% of them seen just once. The sequenced material came from PBMCs. The source of these receptors is a man in his fifties or sixties in good health and CMV-seronegative.

This clone was seen many times. The rearrangement joins TRBV5-1 to TRBJ2-7, with D maybe TRBD2 (5 bases). Germline V gene data show CDR1 as SGHRS and CDR2 as YFSETQ. The CDR3 is 12 residues long. V was trimmed by 5 bases and J by 5 bases, leaving 11 bases between them. In nucleotides, the CDR3 is TGCGCCAGCAGGACTACTTTGGACGAGCAGTACTTC. Translated: CASRTTLDEQYF.

The rearrangement uses TRBV2 and TRBJ1-5; a weak D match, TRBD1 (5 bases). The CDR3 covers 17 residues. The V end lost 2 bases, the J end lost 1 base, and 15 bases lay between the germline ends. From germline, CDR1 is SNHLY and CDR2 FYNNEI. CDR3 residues: CASSEPPTGVSNQPQHF. As DNA, the CDR3 is TGTGCCAGCAGTGAACCCCCGACGGGGGTGAGCAATCAGCCCCAGCATTTT.

V usage is TRBV18 and J usage is TRBJ2-3, with D tentatively TRBD1 (6 bases). In germline, CDR1 is KGHSH, CDR2 LQKENI. The CDR3 extends over 15 amino acids. V was cut by 1 base and J by 3 bases, with 11 bases left in between. In DNA form, the CDR3 reads TGTGCCAGCTCACCACGCCGGCAGGGGACAGATACGCAGTATTTT. Its protein product is CASSPRRQGTDTQYF.

The chain links TRBV2 to TRBJ2-2; 10 nucleotides line up with TRBD2. Trimming at V came to 6 bases and at J to 1 base, leaving 2 bases not matched to a gene. The CDR3 consists of 15 residues. Germline CDR1 SNHLY, CDR2 FYNNEI. CDR3 in amino acids: CASSGLAVNTGELFF. In nucleotides, the CDR3 is TGTGCCAGCAGCGGACTAGCGGTGAACACCGGGGAGCTGTTTTTT.

The rearrangement uses TRBV28 and TRBJ2-5; perhaps TRBD2 as D (6 bases). The germline CDR1 and CDR2 sequences are MDHEN and SYDVKM. The CDR3 covers 16 residues. Trimming removed 4 bases from V and 4 bases from J, with 19 bases in between. CDR3 coding DNA: TGTGCCAGCAGTTCGACGGGACTCCTCCGCGGAGAGACCCAGTACTTC. It translates to CASSSTGLLRGETQYF.

This clone was detected only once. This sequence joins TRBV5-1 and TRBJ1-6, with D maybe TRBD1 (5 bases). CDR1 and CDR2 (germline): SGHRS, YFSETQ. The CDR3 covers 15 residues. The V gene lost 4 bases and the J gene lost 6 bases, with 14 bases spanning the gap. CDR3 loop: CASSPDRAPNSPLHF. The CDR3 bases are TGCGCCAGCAGCCCCGACAGAGCCCCTAATTCACCCCTCCACTTT.

The chain joins TRBV11-2 to TRBJ2-2, with D perhaps matching TRBD2 (6 bases). Trimming left V 11 bases short and J 3 bases short, with 16 bases between. Germline V lookup: CDR1 SGHAT, CDR2 FQNNGV. The CDR3 has 14 amino acids. The CDR3 sequence is CAGSAGWDTGELFF. The DNA of the CDR3 is TGTGCCGGGAGTGCGGGGTGGGACACCGGGGAGCTGTTTTTT.

The CDR3 coding sequence is TGTGCCAGCAGCCAAGCGGACAGGAGCTCCTACGAGCAGTACTTC. As protein: CASSQADRSSYEQYF. This chain links TRBV4-2 with TRBJ2-7, with 7 bases that match TRBD1. Per the germline V gene, CDR1 is LGHNA and CDR2 is YNFKEQ. The CDR3 consists of 15 residues. V lost 1 base to trimming and J lost 0 bases; unmatched junction nucleotides: 3.

The chain uses TRBV27 and TRBJ2-7; 15 bases fit TRBD2. In germline, CDR1 is MNHEY, CDR2 SMNVEV (reference sequence). Trimming cost V 10 bases and J 5 bases; bases outside gene matches: 12. This CDR3 comprises 16 residues. CDR3 bases: TGTGCCAACAGCGCGGGACTAGCGGGAGGTTGGAACGAGCAGTACTTC. Translation gives CANSAGLAGGWNEQYF.

With respect to this clone: Other DNA variants within this sample encode the same CDR3. This chain joins TRBV19 and TRBJ1-1; 9 bases agree with TRBD1. The V gene's germline CDR1 is LNHDA and CDR2 SQIVND (reference sequence). This CDR3 contains 14 residues. With 4 bases clipped from V and 5 bases from J, the junction kept 5 bases outside the gene matches. The CDR3 loop reads CASSTGTGFTEAFF. The CDR3 DNA follows: TGTGCCAGTAGTACCGGGACAGGGTTTACTGAAGCTTTCTTT. Combining the CDR3 with reference TRBV19 and TRBJ1-1 gives the whole variable domain DGGITQSPKYLFRKEGQNVTLSCEQNLNHDAMYWYRQDPGQGLRLIYYSQIVNDFQKGDIAEGYSVSREKKESFPLTVTSAQKNPTAFYLCASSTGTGFTEAFFGQGTRLTVV.

This chain joins TRBV6-1 and TRBJ1-2; 12 nucleotides match TRBD1. The CDR3 spans 17 residues. V lost 4 bases and J lost 0; bases outside the gene matches: 6. Germline CDR1 MNHNS, CDR2 SASEGT. CDR3 nucleotides: TGTGCCAGCAGTGGGGGGACAGGGGGCAGAGCTAACTATGGCTACACCTTC. This translates into CASSGGTGGRANYGYTF.

Points on this clone: Compared with germline, one end of the junction differs, possibly owing to a read error. V is TRBV7-9 and J is TRBJ1-5; 12 bases match TRBD1. The CDR3 spans 15 residues. Germline values: CDR1 SEHNR, CDR2 FQNEAQ (reference sequence). The CDR3 bases are TGTTCCAGCAGCGTCGGGACAGGGGGCGTTCAGCCCCAGCATTTT. This sequence encodes CSSSVGTGGVQPQHF.

The rearrangement joins TRBV28 to TRBJ1-3; the D gene is possibly TRBD1 (6 bases). The V and J ends lost 5 bases and 4 bases respectively, with 15 bases between them. This CDR3 region has 15 residues. Germline V gene lookup returns CDR1 MDHEN and CDR2 SYDVKM. For the CDR3, the DNA is TGTGCCAGCAGTCCGATAGGGGGGGCAGGAAACACCATATATTTT. It yields the protein CASSPIGGAGNTIYF.

The count of this clone is one. The chain employs TRBV7-2 and TRBJ1-1, with D possibly matching TRBD1 (6 bases). Germline CDR1 SGHTA, CDR2 FQGNSA. V dropped 4 bases and J dropped 9 bases, with 15 bases sitting between them. The CDR3 loop spans 13 amino acids. The CDR3 coding sequence is TGTGCCAGCAGCTCCTCCGGGACAAATCAAGCTTTCTTT. This sequence encodes CASSSSGTNQAFF.

There are a few counts of this clone. The J gene is TRBJ2-1, the V gene TRBV5-5, with 7 bases aligning to TRBD2. Germline trimming cut 1 base from V and 12 bases from J; bases unmatched to any gene: 7. The CDR3 is 13 residues long. The germline V gene encodes CDR1 SGHKS and CDR2 YYEKEE (reference sequence). CDR3 in DNA: TGTGCCAGCAGCTTGAGCGGGGAAATTGGGCAGTTCTTC. As protein: CASSLSGEIGQFF.

This clone was seen only once. This chain connects TRBV5-1 to TRBJ2-3; 11 bases align to TRBD2. Germline-derived CDR1 and CDR2 are SGHRS and YFSETQ. The CDR3 length is 18 residues. J lost 0 bases, V lost 4 bases, and 10 bases had no gene match. CDR3 sequence: CASSDGLAGPFSTDTQYF. Here the CDR3 DNA reads TGCGCCAGCAGCGACGGACTAGCGGGCCCCTTTAGCACAGATACGCAGTATTTT.

This chain uses TRBV21-1 with TRBJ1-1; the listed D gene, TRBD1, was not tested against the DNA. TRBV21-1 has pseudogene status. CDR3 size: 15 residues. This CDR3 is CASSKDATLNTEAFF. The DNA of the CDR3 is TGTGCCAGCAGCAAAGACGCAACATTGAACACTGAAGCTTTCTTT.

V gene TRBV6-6 combines with J gene TRBJ2-7; 8 bases are shared with TRBD1. V dropped 6 bases and J dropped 4; count of bases not matched to a gene: 5. The CDR3 loop spans 13 amino acids. Per germline, CDR1 MNHNY and CDR2 SVGAGI (reference sequence). The CDR3 here is CASRSGGWYEQYF. The CDR3 nucleotides are TGTGCCAGCAGATCAGGGGGCTGGTACGAGCAGTACTTC.

This chain uses TRBV7-3 with TRBJ2-3, with a possible D match to TRBD1 (5 bases). In germline, CDR1 is SGHTA, CDR2 FQGTGA. Deletions cut 1 base from V and 0 bases from J, with 5 bases between. The CDR3 extends over 14 amino acids. CDR3 sequence (DNA): TGTGCCAGCAGCTTAAGACAGAGCACAGATACGCAGTATTTT. Its translation: CASSLRQSTDTQYF.

The chain is built from TRBV11-2 and TRBJ2-1; TRBD1 aligns across 7 bases. Germline trimming cut 5 bases from V and 3 bases from J; bases unmatched to any gene: 7. The length of the CDR3 is 15 residues. Germline CDR1 SGHAT, CDR2 FQNNGV. CDR3 in amino acids: CASSLGTAYYNEQFF. CDR3 DNA: TGTGCCAGCAGCCTCGGGACAGCTTACTACAATGAGCAGTTCTTC.

The DNA for the CDR3 is TGTGCCAGTAGATGGGGGGACACTGAAGCTTTCTTT. This sequence encodes CASRWGDTEAFF. The genes are TRBV19 and TRBJ1-1, with D perhaps TRBD1 (5 bases). Germline V gene lookup returns CDR1 LNHDA and CDR2 SQIVND (reference sequence). Trimming took 6 bases from V and 3 from J, leaving 8 bases between them. The CDR3 runs to 12 residues.

This clone was counted only a few times. V and J are TRBV29-1 and TRBJ2-3, with D unclear. The V and J ends lost 4 bases and 3 bases respectively, with 8 bases between them. The length of the CDR3 is 12 residues. Germline-derived CDR1 and CDR2 are SQVTM and ANQGSEA. CDR3 sequence reads: CSVGLLTDTQYF. The CDR3 DNA is TGCAGCGTTGGCCTACTTACAGATACGCAGTATTTT.

This clone was seen a handful of times. J is TRBJ2-7 and V is TRBV9, with a possible D match to TRBD1 (5 bases). Trimming removed 4 bases at V and 7 bases at J, with 18 bases between. The CDR3 consists of 14 residues. Per germline, CDR1 SGDLS and CDR2 YYNGEE. CDR3 DNA sequence: TGTGCCAGCAGCCCTCGTGTTGGGGCGTGGGAGCAGTACTTC. Residues: CASSPRVGAWEQYF.

The gene calls are TRBV7-2 and TRBJ2-7; D might be TRBD1 (6 bases). The V end was cut by 8 bases, the J end by 3 bases, with 11 bases between. The length of the CDR3 is 12 residues. Germline CDR1 and CDR2: SGHTA and FQGNSA. The DNA for the CDR3 is TGTGCCAGCCTCCTGACAGGCTACGAGCAGTACTTC. Protein: CASLLTGYEQYF.

This clone was observed once. At one of its ends the junction is not consistent with the germline gene, which may arise from a read error. The chain is built from TRBV20-1 and TRBJ2-3, with 11 bases aligning to TRBD2. This CDR3 region has 11 residues. Germline assignment: CDR1 DFQATT and CDR2 SNEGSKA (reference sequence). Written as DNA, the CDR3 is TGTAGCGGGGGGGCTTGGGATACGCAGTATTTT. As protein: CSGGAWDTQYF.

This clone was recorded a few times. The chain carries TRBV6-6 and TRBJ1-5; 7 bases are a match to TRBD1. This CDR3 is 15 amino acids long. CDR1 and CDR2 (germline): MNHNY, SVGAGI (reference sequence). V was clipped by 5 bases and J by 0 bases; unmatched bases: 4. This CDR3 reads CASSRQGGSNQPQHF. CDR3 sequence (DNA): TGTGCCAGCAGTCGCCAGGGGGGTAGCAATCAGCCCCAGCATTTT.

DNA of the CDR3: TGTGCCAGCAGCCGGGGACAGGGACCTTACAATGAGCAGTTCTTC. Amino acids: CASSRGQGPYNEQFF. The V call is TRBV7-8, the J call TRBJ2-1; 9 nucleotides agree with TRBD1. V gave up 5 bases and J gave up 4 bases; unmatched junction bases: 6. The CDR3 has 15 amino acids. Germline V gives CDR1 SGHVS, CDR2 FQNEAQ.